The entry that follows covers one T cell receptor beta chain sequence. Germline loops: CDR1 SGDLS, CDR2 YYNGEE. The CDR3 contains 15 residues. Losses at the gene ends were 3 bases for V and 5 bases for J; bases not matched to a gene: 4. This record comes from a study of early T cells in non-severe SARS-CoV-2 infection. TCRdb called the 5' RACE reads again in MiXCR, with one record for every CDR3 protein. The repertoire holds 100,000 or so distinct CDR3 sequences, with over 10% as singletons. The receptor comes from an adult who was a healthcare worker with PCR-confirmed SARS-CoV-2 infection or an uninfected control (not recorded which). Sequenced material: whole blood. The rearrangement uses TRBV9 and TRBJ2-1, with 11 bases that match TRBD2. The CDR3 nucleotides are TGTGCCAGCAGCGCTAGCGGGAGGATTAACAATGAGCAGTTCTTC. Residues: CASSASGRINNEQFF.